These T cell receptor beta chains were read from a single sample in a study of PD-1 blockade in mismatch repair-deficient tumors. Profiling relied on immunoSEQ multiplex PCR, and the TCRdb table lists in-frame clones only, not all of them. The repertoire consists of some 120,000 clones, with around 80% occurring once and the leading ten covering about 4.7%. The sample here was peripheral blood, taken approximately 60 weeks after starting pembrolizumab. These receptors originate from an adult with mismatch repair-deficient cancer. CDR3s include the opening cysteine and the closing phenylalanine or tryptophan. Each record gives: clone size, CDR3 length, J gene, V gene, D gene, CDR3 DNA, CDR3 protein. D genes are given only for firm matches. The listing skips clone size in some rows; elsewhere it reads once, few, many or a size class.

-,13,TRBJ1-3,TRBV2,-,TGTGCCAGCAGATGGGGGACTGGAAACACCATATATTTT,CASRWGTGNTIYF
-,14,TRBJ1-1,TRBV27,-,TGTGCCAGCAGTTCGCGGGGCACGGGATCTGAAGCTTTCTTT,CASSSRGTGSEAFF
-,16,TRBJ2-1,TRBV25-1,TRBD2,TGTGCCAGCCACGGACTAGCGGCTTCTTCCTACAATGAGCAGTTCTTC,CASHGLAASSYNEQFF
many,14,TRBJ1-1,TRBV5-6,-,TGTGCCAGCAGCTTGCTACAACGGAACACTGAAGCTTTCTTT,CASSLLQRNTEAFF
-,13,TRBJ2-7,TRBV27,-,TGTGCCAGCACGGACAGAAACTCCTACGAGCAGTACTTC,CASTDRNSYEQYF
-,15,TRBJ1-3,TRBV19,TRBD1,TGTGCCAGTAGTACATTAGGGGGCGGCGGAAACACCATATATTTT,CASSTLGGGGNTIYF
few,15,TRBJ1-1,TRBV5-1,-,TGCGCCAGCAGCTTGGTAGGACGACTGAACACTGAAGCTTTCTTT,CASSLVGRLNTEAFF
-,18,TRBJ1-2,TRBV25-1,-,TGTGCCACCCGCTTAGAGGGCACTCAAGGGGATTTAGGATATGGCTACACCTTC,CATRLEGTQGDLGYGYTF
-,15,TRBJ1-3,TRBV5-1,TRBD1,TGCGCCAGCAGCTTGACAGGGGACTCTGGAAACACCATATATTTT,CASSLTGDSGNTIYF
-,14,TRBJ1-1,TRBV10-2,-,TGCGCCAGCAGTGCCCGGGGGGGGGACACTGAAGCTTTCTTT,CASSARGGDTEAFF
-,13,TRBJ1-1,TRBV5-6,TRBD1,TGTGCCAGCAGCTTTACAGGGGTCACTGAAGCTTTCTTT,CASSFTGVTEAFF
-,11,TRBJ2-5,TRBV5-1,-,TGCGCCAGCAGCCTTCAAGAGACCCAGTACTTC,CASSLQETQYF
-,13,TRBJ2-7,TRBV6-5,-,TGTGCCAGCAGTTACTTAAGCTCCTACGAGCAGTACTTC,CASSYLSSYEQYF
-,15,TRBJ2-2,TRBV5-1,TRBD2,TGCGCCACCTCCCTCGCTAGCGGGATCACCGGGGAGCTGTTTTTT,CATSLASGITGELFF
-,12,TRBJ1-1,TRBV7-8,-,TGTGCCAGCACGCAGGGTTGGTCTGAAGCTTTCTTT,CASTQGWSEAFF
-,15,TRBJ1-3,TRBV19,TRBD1,TGTGCCAGTGAGGGACAGGGGCCTTTTGGAAACACCATATATTTT,CASEGQGPFGNTIYF
-,14,TRBJ1-1,TRBV9,-,TGTGCCAGCAGCGGAGGAACTGAGACAGAAGCCTCTTTCTTT,CASSGGTETEASFF
-,16,TRBJ2-7,TRBV6-6,TRBD2,TGTGCCAGCAGTCTGGCGGGACTAGAAGTTCCCTACGAGCAGTACTTC,CASSLAGLEVPYEQYF
-,14,TRBJ2-7,TRBV7-9,TRBD1,TGTGCCAGCAGCGAAGGGACAGGGAATTACGAGCAGTACTTC,CASSEGTGNYEQYF
-,16,TRBJ2-7,TRBV10-2,-,TGCGCCAGCAGTTCTGAGGAGGGAGAGTGGTCCTACGAGCAGTACTTC,CASSSEEGEWSYEQYF
-,13,TRBJ2-7,TRBV7-6,TRBD1,TGTGCCAGCAGCGGACAGGGGGACTACGAGCAGTACTTC,CASSGQGDYEQYF
-,15,TRBJ2-3,TRBV29-1,TRBD2,TGCAGCGTTGGTACTAGCGGGAGGGCAATAGATACGCAGTATTTT,CSVGTSGRAIDTQYF